The 5 T cell receptor beta chains below all came from one sample that was sequenced in a study of T-cell reconstitution after alpha-beta-depleted transplantation in children. Molecular barcoding with unique molecular identifiers was used for the TCRbeta library. TCRdb independently ran MiXCR on the PCR reads; one entry per CDR3 protein. The repertoire has under 250,000 distinct CDR3 sequences, around a sixth of them found once; the top ten carry around 45%. The sequenced sample was PBMCs, mostly from graft donor cells, obtained 360 days after TCRalphabeta/CD19-depleted stem cell transplant. All receptors come from a male patient aged 2-9 years who had a stem cell transplant for acute lymphoblastic leukemia, so the T cells may come from the graft donor.

V usage is TRBV30 and J usage is TRBJ2-2, with 9 bases matching TRBD2. The CDR3 extends over 13 amino acids. Germline-derived CDR1 and CDR2 are GTSNPN and SVGIG (reference sequence). J was trimmed by 5 bases and V by 6 bases; bases with no gene match: 4. The CDR3, as DNA: TGTGCCTGTTCCCTAGCGGGGACCGGGGAGCTGTTTTTT. Its protein is CACSLAGTGELFF.

This clonotype was observed many times. CDR3 region: CATSDSGTSGRAVTYNEQFF. DNA for the CDR3: TGTGCCACCAGTGACTCCGGGACTAGCGGGAGGGCCGTAACCTACAATGAGCAGTTCTTC. The chain employs TRBV24-1 and TRBJ2-1; 16 bases line up with TRBD2. Looked up from germline, CDR1 is KGHDR and CDR2 is SFDVKD. Trimming cost V 4 bases and J 2 bases; bases outside gene matches: 10. CDR3 size: 20 residues.

The chain employs TRBV10-3 and TRBJ2-7; tentatively, D is TRBD1 (5 bases). The CDR3 totals 15 residues. V lost 4 bases and J 0 bases, leaving 13 bases between the germline ends. Germline V lookup: CDR1 ENHRY, CDR2 SYGVKD. The chain's CDR3 is CAISGLFRDSYEQYF. In DNA form, the CDR3 reads TGTGCCATCAGTGGTCTTTTCAGGGACTCCTACGAGCAGTACTTC.

The chain combines TRBV12-3 or TRBV12-4 with TRBJ1-4; TRBD1 aligns across 12 bases. Unmatched junction bases numbered 4, after V lost 3 bases and J lost 2 bases. The CDR3 length is 17 residues. For the CDR3, the DNA is TGTGCCAGCAGTTTTCTCGGGACAGGGGGCACTAATGAAAAACTGTTTTTT. Its protein is CASSFLGTGGTNEKLFF.

This clonotype has a handful of counts. The chain is built from TRBV7-9 and TRBJ1-1; D gene unclear. V dropped 4 bases and J dropped 3 bases, with 6 bases sitting between them. The CDR3 loop spans 12 amino acids. CDR1 and CDR2 from the germline V gene are SEHNR and FQNEAQ (reference sequence). The CDR3 sequence is CASSSLYTEAFF. The CDR3 DNA follows: TGTGCCAGCAGCTCCCTGTACACTGAAGCTTTCTTT.